Each of the 10 T cell receptor beta chains below was sequenced from the same sample in a study of early T cells in non-severe SARS-CoV-2 infection. One entry per CDR3 protein, called by TCRdb with MiXCR from the 5' RACE reads. The sample yields roughly 48,000 distinct CDR3 sequences, around 4.6% seen once. What was sequenced was whole blood. These receptors all come from an adult who was a healthcare worker with PCR-confirmed SARS-CoV-2 infection or an uninfected control (not recorded which).

This clonotype was counted ten times or more. The rearrangement joins TRBV11-2 to TRBJ2-1; the D is unclear. Germline V gene data show CDR1 as SGHAT and CDR2 as FQNNGV. The V end lost 4 bases, the J end lost 12 bases, and 7 bases lay between the germline ends. CDR3 size: 10 residues. Here the CDR3 DNA reads TGTGCCAGCAGCTCCCGGGCGCAGTTCTTC. It translates to CASSSRAQFF.

This clonotype was recorded at least ten times. The chain combines TRBV6-6 with TRBJ1-1; 7 nucleotides align to TRBD1. In germline, CDR1 is MNHNY, CDR2 SVGAGI (reference sequence). This CDR3 has 14 residues. Trimming took 2 bases from V and 10 from J; bases not matched to a gene: 10. The CDR3 is CASSYTDRARVAFF. The CDR3 DNA reads as TGTGCCAGCAGTTACACCGACAGGGCCAGGGTAGCTTTCTTT.

This clonotype was picked up many times. The chain recombines TRBV3-1 with TRBJ1-1, with D possibly matching TRBD1 (5 bases). The V end lost 4 bases, the J end lost 10 bases, and 16 bases lay between the germline ends. CDR3 length: 13 residues. Per the germline V gene, CDR1 is LGHDT and CDR2 is YNNKEL (reference sequence). DNA for the CDR3: TGTGCCAGCAGCCCTAGCCTCGGGGCCGGAGCTTTCTTT. Translated: CASSPSLGAGAFF.

The V call is TRBV3-1, the J call TRBJ1-6; D is uncertain. Germline V lookup: CDR1 LGHDT, CDR2 YNNKEL (reference sequence). The V and J ends lost 2 bases and 8 bases respectively, with 16 bases between them. This CDR3 has 16 residues. The CDR3 protein is CASSQRGTGSDSPLHF. The CDR3 DNA reads as TGTGCCAGCAGCCAACGGGGAACGGGAAGTGATTCACCCCTCCACTTT.

The V and J genes are TRBV5-1 and TRBJ2-7, with D possibly matching TRBD2 (5 bases). In germline, CDR1 is SGHRS, CDR2 YFSETQ. CDR3 length equals 14 residues. The V end lost 4 bases, the J end lost 4 bases, and 15 bases lay between the germline ends. CDR3 bases: TGCGCCAGCAGCCGGACTCGCCCGGGATACGAGCAGTACTTC. It translates to CASSRTRPGYEQYF.

This clonotype was found many times. The chain recombines TRBV29-1 with TRBJ1-2; a possible D gene is TRBD1 (6 bases). The germline gives CDR1 SQVTM, CDR2 ANQGSEA. Trimming shortened V by 2 bases and J by 4 bases, and 8 bases separated the two germline ends. The CDR3 totals 12 residues. For the CDR3, the DNA is TGCAGCGTTGAAATAGGGGGCTATGGCTACACCTTC. Translation gives CSVEIGGYGYTF.

At least ten counts were recorded for this clonotype. The CDR3 DNA reads as TGTGCCAGCAGCTTAGCGCCCTCTGACAATGAGCAGTTCTTC. It specifies CASSLAPSDNEQFF. The chain uses TRBV7-9 and TRBJ2-1; D is undetermined. The CDR3 length is 14 residues. Germline CDR1 SEHNR, CDR2 FQNEAQ (reference sequence). The V end lost 0 bases, the J end lost 5 bases, and 8 bases lay between the germline ends.

This clonotype was detected many times. The V gene is TRBV6-6, the J gene TRBJ2-7; 7 bases are shared with TRBD1. V lost 6 bases and J lost 5; bases outside the gene matches: 7. The CDR3 contains 13 residues. Germline V gene data show CDR1 as MNHNY and CDR2 as SVGAGI (reference sequence). The CDR3 nucleotides read TGTGCCAGCAGGAGGAACAGGGGTAACGAGCAGTACTTC. This gives the protein CASRRNRGNEQYF.

The rearrangement joins TRBV20-1 to TRBJ2-1; D ambiguous. With 1 base removed from V and 5 bases from J, the gap between germline ends came to 6 bases. The germline V gene has CDR1 DFQATT and CDR2 SNEGSKA (reference sequence). The CDR3 spans 12 residues. The CDR3 region is CSARVVHNEQFF. The CDR3 bases are TGCAGTGCTAGAGTAGTGCACAATGAGCAGTTCTTC.

The sample holds many counts of this clonotype. V and J are TRBV6-6 and TRBJ2-2; 7 bases agree with TRBD1. The CDR3 has 16 residues. The germline gives CDR1 MNHNY, CDR2 SVGAGI (reference sequence). The V segment lost 5 bases and the J segment 4 bases; nucleotides outside the gene matches: 10. CDR3 in DNA: TGTGCCAGCAGTCTTAGACAGGGAAGGAGCACCGGGGAGCTGTTTTTT. The encoded protein is CASSLRQGRSTGELFF.